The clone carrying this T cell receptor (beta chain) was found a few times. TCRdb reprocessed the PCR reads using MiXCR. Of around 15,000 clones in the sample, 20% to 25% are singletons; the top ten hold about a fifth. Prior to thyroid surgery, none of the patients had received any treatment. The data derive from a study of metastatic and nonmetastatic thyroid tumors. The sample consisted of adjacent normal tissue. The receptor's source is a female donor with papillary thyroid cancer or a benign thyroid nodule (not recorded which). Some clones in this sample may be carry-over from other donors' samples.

For the CDR3, the DNA is TGTGCCAGCAGCCTCGGGACAGGGTTATTTGGGGCCAACGTCCTGACTTTC. This sequence encodes CASSLGTGLFGANVLTF. V gene TRBV11-1 combines with J gene TRBJ2-6, with 9 positions matching TRBD1. The CDR3 totals 17 residues. With 5 bases clipped from V and 3 bases from J, the junction kept 8 bases outside the gene matches. Germline CDR1 and CDR2: SGHAT and FQDESV (reference sequence).